This TCR beta chain was retrieved from a study of blood T cell repertoires in COVID-19. Using immunoSEQ multiplex PCR, the repertoire was profiled, and TCRdb retains in-frame clones only, with some absent. The data contain more than 95,000 clones, roughly nine tenths of them seen just once; the ten biggest clones take up roughly 15%. V shed 7 bases and J 7 bases; nucleotides not matched to a gene: 11. This CDR3 region has 14 residues. Germline values: CDR1 SQVTM, CDR2 ANQGSEA. The chain recombines TRBV29-1 with TRBJ1-4, with 8 nucleotides matching TRBD1. This clonotype was sampled from a woman of 80 years or more in a cohort sampled during active COVID-19. Sequencing was performed on peripheral blood. This CDR3 is CSANFGTGREKLFF. The CDR3 DNA reads TGCAGCGCTAACTTCGGGACAGGCCGTGAAAAACTGTTTTTT.